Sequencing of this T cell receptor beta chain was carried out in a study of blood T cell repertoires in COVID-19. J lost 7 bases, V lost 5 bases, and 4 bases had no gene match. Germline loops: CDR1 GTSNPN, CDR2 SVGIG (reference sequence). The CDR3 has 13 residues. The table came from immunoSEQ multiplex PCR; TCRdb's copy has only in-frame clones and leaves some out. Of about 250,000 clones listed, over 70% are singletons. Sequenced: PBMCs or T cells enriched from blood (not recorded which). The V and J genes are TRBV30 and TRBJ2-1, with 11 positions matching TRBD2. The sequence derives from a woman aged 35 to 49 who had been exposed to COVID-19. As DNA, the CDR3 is TGTGCCTGGGGACTAGCGGGTAGAAATGAGCAGTTCTTC. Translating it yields CAWGLAGRNEQFF.